These 30 T cell receptor beta chains were sequenced from one sample in a study of vaccination and CD4 T cells after COVID-19. These receptors have no known antigen. Time point indicated: late sampling 161 to 241 days after vaccination in a few convalescent patients. The sample's treatment: roughly 10-day PBMC culture with coronavirus spike peptide pools or control peptides (ViraFEST assay). The Oncomine TCR Beta short-read assay was applied to DNA of cultured CD4+ T cells. TCRdb passed the PCR reads through MiXCR, listing each CDR3 protein once. The sample carries approximately 23,000 distinct CDR3 sequences, 35% to 50% recorded once. Sequencing used CD4+ T cells from blood, cultured in vitro, obtained about 7 months after SARS-CoV-2 vaccination. Receptors originate from a human donor who had recovered from COVID-19.

The genes are TRBV24-1 and TRBJ2-1; D is uncertain. The CDR3 extends over 13 amino acids. Per germline, CDR1 KGHDR and CDR2 SFDVKD. Trimming removed 3 bases at V and 7 bases at J, with 9 bases between. CDR3 in amino acids: CATSDRLGNEQFF. Written as DNA, the CDR3 is TGTGCCACCAGTGATAGATTGGGGAATGAGCAGTTCTTC.

The chain uses TRBV20-1 and TRBJ2-7, with 11 bases fitting TRBD1. Germline lookup yields CDR1 DFQATT and CDR2 SNEGSKA (reference sequence). CDR3 size: 16 residues. The ends lost 3 bases at V and 7 bases at J; junction bases unmatched: 14. The CDR3 DNA is TGCAGTGCTAGTTCCCTACGCGGGACAGGGGGTTTTGAGCAGTACTTC. As protein: CSASSLRGTGGFEQYF.

The J gene is TRBJ2-1, the V gene TRBV6-5, with D uncertain. The CDR3 is 13 residues long. Germline CDR1 MNHEY, CDR2 SVGAGI. V lost 6 bases to trimming and J lost 0 bases, with 6 bases between them. CDR3 nucleotides: TGTGCCAGCAGATACGACTCCTACAATGAGCAGTTCTTC. Amino acids: CASRYDSYNEQFF.

V is TRBV28 and J is TRBJ1-2; D is unresolved. Germline V CDR1 and CDR2: MDHEN, SYDVKM. V was trimmed by 7 bases and J by 2 bases, leaving 14 bases between them. This CDR3 contains 14 residues. As DNA, the CDR3 is TGTGCCAGCACCCCCCGCGCAGTAAACTATGGCTACACCTTC. It is translated as CASTPRAVNYGYTF.

The chain employs TRBV20-1 and TRBJ1-3; the D is unclear. Trimming cost V 4 bases and J 0 bases, with 10 bases left between them. Germline V gene lookup returns CDR1 DFQATT and CDR2 SNEGSKA (reference sequence). CDR3 size: 14 residues. CDR3 sequence (DNA): TGCAGTGCTATTCAGGCCGCCTCTGGAAACACCATATATTTT. This codes for CSAIQAASGNTIYF.

The chain uses TRBV28 and TRBJ2-7, with TRBD2 identical over 12 bases. The CDR3 sequence is 18 residues long. V lost 4 bases to trimming and J lost 3 bases; unmatched junction nucleotides: 13. The germline CDR1 and CDR2 sequences are MDHEN and SYDVKM. The CDR3 loop is CASSSRTSGTTGYYEQYF. The CDR3 DNA sequence: TGTGCCAGCAGTTCCAGGACTAGCGGGACCACGGGCTACTACGAGCAGTACTTC.

The chain has TRBV20-1 and TRBJ1-5, with 9 bases fitting TRBD1. This CDR3 is built from 13 residues. Germline loops: CDR1 DFQATT, CDR2 SNEGSKA (reference sequence). V shed 5 bases, J shed 4 bases, and the junction held 3 bases outside the gene matches. DNA for the CDR3: TGCAGTGCTGAAGGACAGGGGAATCAGCCCCAGCATTTT. Its protein product is CSAEGQGNQPQHF.

In its sample, this clonotype was seen a few times. The V and J genes are TRBV20-1 and TRBJ1-6; no definite D call. Trimming removed 8 bases at V and 5 bases at J, with 13 bases between. The germline gives CDR1 DFQATT, CDR2 SNEGSKA (reference sequence). This CDR3 has 13 residues. The CDR3 loop is CSTAPRDNSPLHF. The CDR3, as DNA: TGCAGTACCGCTCCCCGGGATAATTCACCCCTCCACTTT.

The J gene is TRBJ2-2, the V gene TRBV20-1; 10 bases agree with TRBD2. Germline values: CDR1 DFQATT, CDR2 SNEGSKA (reference sequence). The CDR3 loop spans 15 amino acids. The junction had 8 bases not matched to a gene; V was cut back by 5 bases and J by 5 bases. The CDR3, as DNA: TGCAGTGCTCCAAGCGGGAGGGCCCGAACCGGGGAGCTGTTTTTT. This encodes CSAPSGRARTGELFF.

J is TRBJ1-1 and V is TRBV7-3, with D unresolved. Trimming removed 5 bases at V and 8 bases at J, with 9 bases between. The CDR3 covers 11 residues. Germline lookup yields CDR1 SGHTA and CDR2 FQGTGA. CDR3 DNA: TGTGCCAGCAGCAACGGACGGGAAGCTTTCTTT. Translated: CASSNGREAFF.

V is TRBV27 and J is TRBJ1-2, with D maybe TRBD1 (6 bases). From germline, CDR1 is MNHEY and CDR2 SMNVEV (reference sequence). V was pared by 2 bases and J by 0 bases, with 10 bases between. This CDR3 contains 15 residues. This CDR3 reads CASSLQGSPNYGYTF. The CDR3 DNA sequence: TGTGCCAGCAGTTTACAGGGGTCCCCTAACTATGGCTACACCTTC.

The V gene is TRBV19, the J gene TRBJ2-3; D not resolved. CDR3 length equals 13 residues. Germline lookup yields CDR1 LNHDA and CDR2 SQIVND (reference sequence). Trimming removed 4 bases at V and 5 bases at J, with 10 bases between. CDR3 amino acids: CASSSRVGDTQYF. CDR3 nucleotides: TGTGCCAGTAGTAGTAGGGTTGGAGATACGCAGTATTTT.

The genes are TRBV5-4 and TRBJ1-2, with 7 bases aligning to TRBD1. Germline V lookup: CDR1 SGHNT, CDR2 YYREEE (reference sequence). The CDR3 length is 14 residues. The J segment lost 7 bases and the V segment lost 4 bases, leaving 10 bases of the junction unmatched. The CDR3 here is CASSSGTDSLGYTF. The DNA for the CDR3 is TGTGCCAGCAGCAGCGGGACAGACTCACTTGGCTACACCTTC.

Only a few counts were recorded for this clonotype. The V call is TRBV7-9, the J call TRBJ1-6, with D perhaps TRBD1 (6 bases). This CDR3 contains 13 residues. Germline V gene sequence: CDR1 SEHNR, CDR2 FQNEAQ (reference sequence). V was clipped by 3 bases and J by 14 bases, with 14 bases between them. CDR3 region: CASSLAAGEALHF. CDR3 coding DNA: TGTGCCAGCAGCTTGGCGGCAGGGGAGGCCCTCCACTTT. Drawing the rest from reference TRBV7-9 and TRBJ1-6, the complete variable domain is DTGVSQNPRHKITKRGQNVTFRCDPISEHNRLYWYRQTLGQGPEFLTYFQNEAQLEKSRLLSDRFSAERPKGSFSTLEIQRTEQGDSAMYLCASSLAAGEALHFGNGTRLTVT.

J is TRBJ1-2 and V is TRBV19, with unresolved D. V dropped 1 base and J dropped 1 base, with 10 bases sitting between them. From germline, CDR1 is LNHDA and CDR2 SQIVND (reference sequence). The CDR3 runs to 15 residues. Written as DNA, the CDR3 is TGTGCCAGTAGTATAGGGATCCGAGTTAACTATGGCTACACCTTC. It encodes CASSIGIRVNYGYTF. The entire variable domain, with the rest obtained from reference TRBV19 and TRBJ1-2, is as follows: DGGITQSPKYLFRKEGQNVTLSCEQNLNHDAMYWYRQDPGQGLRLIYYSQIVNDFQKGDIAEGYSVSREKKESFPLTVTSAQKNPTAFYLCASSIGIRVNYGYTFGSGTRLTVV.

This clonotype showed up just a few times. The chain carries TRBV6-1 and TRBJ2-3; the match to TRBD1 covers 9 bases. The ends lost 8 bases at V and 6 bases at J; junction bases unmatched: 3. Per germline, CDR1 MNHNS and CDR2 SASEGT. This CDR3 contains 12 residues. The CDR3 nucleotides read TGTGCCAGCGGGACAGGGACGGATACGCAGTATTTT. Translated, it gives CASGTGTDTQYF.

The chain links TRBV7-9 to TRBJ1-1; possible D gene TRBD1, 6 bases. The V end lost 4 bases, the J end lost 2 bases, and 20 bases lay between the germline ends. Germline values: CDR1 SEHNR, CDR2 FQNEAQ (reference sequence). This CDR3 comprises 17 residues. DNA for the CDR3: TGTGCCAGCAGCTCTTCTCAACAGGGAGCCAAAAACACTGAAGCTTTCTTT. Its protein is CASSSSQQGAKNTEAFF.

V and J are TRBV6-1 and TRBJ2-2, with D possibly matching TRBD1 (6 bases). V was trimmed by 6 bases and J by 5 bases, leaving 10 bases between them. Germline V gene data show CDR1 as MNHNS and CDR2 as SASEGT. The CDR3 totals 13 residues. The CDR3 loop is CASRQGVTGELFF. CDR3 coding DNA: TGTGCCAGCAGACAGGGTGTTACCGGGGAGCTGTTTTTT.

This clonotype turned up a few times. This chain links TRBV7-8 with TRBJ2-7, with TRBD2 as a possible D gene (6 bases). Deletions cut 1 base from V and 9 bases from J, with 13 bases between. There are 13 residues in the CDR3. CDR1 and CDR2 from the germline V gene are SGHVS and FQNEAQ. The CDR3 loop is CASSLVELGLQYF. DNA of the CDR3: TGTGCCAGCAGCTTAGTAGAATTGGGACTGCAGTACTTC.

V usage is TRBV15 and J usage is TRBJ2-3, with 10 nucleotides matching TRBD2. V shed 2 bases and J 2 bases; nucleotides not matched to a gene: 4. The germline CDR1 and CDR2 sequences are LNHNV and YYDKDF (reference sequence). The CDR3 length is 16 residues. The CDR3 loop reads CATSRRLAGATDTQYF. The CDR3 region has the DNA TGTGCCACCAGCAGAAGACTAGCGGGCGCCACAGATACGCAGTATTTT.

About this clonotype itself: A read error may account for a junction end that differs from germline. This chain uses TRBV24-1 with TRBJ1-5; possibly TRBD1 for D (6 bases). The CDR3 is 14 amino acids. The V gene's germline CDR1 is KGHDR and CDR2 SFDVKD. The CDR3 protein is CVTSDSGGIQPQHF. The CDR3 nucleotides read TGTGTCACCAGTGATTCTGGGGGCATTCAGCCCCAGCATTTT.

The chain joins TRBV6-5 to TRBJ2-7, with 7 bases aligning to TRBD1. V was pared by 4 bases and J by 4 bases, with 7 bases of the junction left unmatched. The CDR3 consists of 14 residues. CDR1 MNHEY and CDR2 SVGAGI come from the germline V gene. The CDR3 sequence: CASSSDRVGYEQYF. The CDR3 region has the DNA TGTGCCAGCAGTTCTGACAGGGTGGGGTACGAGCAGTACTTC.

The chain couples TRBV28 to TRBJ1-5; 7 nucleotides line up with TRBD1. V lost 5 bases to trimming and J lost 5 bases; unmatched junction nucleotides: 12. Germline V lookup: CDR1 MDHEN, CDR2 SYDVKM. The CDR3 is 16 amino acids. CDR3 nucleotides: TGTGCCAGCAGTCCAATACAGGGGAAAGTGCATCAGCCCCAGCATTTT. Translation gives CASSPIQGKVHQPQHF.

This clonotype qualifies as medium-sized (0.01 to 0.1%). The J gene is TRBJ2-7, the V gene TRBV7-8; D might be TRBD2 (6 bases). Trimming shortened V by 5 bases and J by 1 base, and 15 bases separated the two germline ends. CDR3 size: 15 residues. Germline CDR1 and CDR2: SGHVS and FQNEAQ. For the CDR3, the DNA is TGTGCCAGCAGCCCTCGCGTTAGCGGATCCTACGAGCAGTACTTC. It yields the protein CASSPRVSGSYEQYF.

The chain has TRBV7-8 and TRBJ2-7, with TRBD2 as a possible D gene (5 bases). The V gene's germline CDR1 is SGHVS and CDR2 FQNEAQ. V gave up 5 bases and J gave up 6 bases, with 17 bases separating them. This CDR3 has 14 amino acids. CDR3 protein: CASSPSEGHPEQYF. The CDR3 nucleotides read TGTGCCAGCAGCCCGAGCGAGGGTCACCCCGAGCAGTACTTC. The variable domain in full, with the rest retrieved from reference TRBV7-8 and TRBJ2-7, is GAGVSQSPRYKVAKRGQDVALRCDPISGHVSLFWYQQALGQGPEFLTYFQNEAQLDKSGLPSDRFFAERPEGSVSTLKIQRTQQEDSAVYLCASSPSEGHPEQYFGPGTRLTVT.

The V call is TRBV4-3, the J call TRBJ1-1; no clear D. Germline values: CDR1 LGHNA, CDR2 YSLEER. The V gene lost 2 bases and the J gene lost 5 bases, with 12 bases spanning the gap. This CDR3 has 14 residues. CDR3 nucleotide sequence: TGCGCCAGCAGCCAAACCGGGATTTCTACTGAAGCTTTCTTT. Amino acids: CASSQTGISTEAFF.

This clonotype was counted a few times. This chain connects TRBV27 to TRBJ1-5, with D tentatively TRBD1 (6 bases). V dropped 6 bases and J dropped 7 bases, with 19 bases sitting between them. CDR1 and CDR2 (germline): MNHEY, SMNVEV (reference sequence). There are 15 residues in the CDR3. CDR3 DNA: TGTGCCAGCAGGGAAGAGGGCAGGGGTGACCAGCCCCAGCATTTT. It translates to CASREEGRGDQPQHF.

The chain joins TRBV28 to TRBJ2-7; D is ambiguous. CDR3 length: 12 amino acids. Looked up from germline, CDR1 is MDHEN and CDR2 is SYDVKM. V lost 5 bases and J lost 9, with 14 bases in between. DNA for the CDR3: TGTGCCAGCAGTCGGTATGAGGAGAGGCAGTACTTC. Protein product: CASSRYEERQYF.

This chain links TRBV20-1 with TRBJ2-2; D possibly corresponds to TRBD1 (6 bases). Germline V gene data show CDR1 as DFQATT and CDR2 as SNEGSKA (reference sequence). CDR3 length: 13 residues. Trimming took off 6 bases at V and 4 bases at J, with 12 bases between the two ends. CDR3 region: CSATGRGTGELFF. The CDR3 DNA reads as TGCAGTGCGACAGGTCGGGGCACCGGGGAGCTGTTTTTT.

This clonotype rates as medium-sized (0.01 to 0.1%). The rearrangement joins TRBV6-1 to TRBJ2-5; 10 bases align to TRBD2. This CDR3 has 13 residues. CDR1 MNHNS and CDR2 SASEGT come from the germline V gene. Trimming removed 4 bases from V and 8 bases from J; junction bases left unmatched: 4. CDR3 protein: CASSVTSGATQYF. CDR3 nucleotide sequence: TGTGCCAGCAGTGTTACTAGCGGGGCCACCCAGTACTTC.